A selection of T cell receptor beta chains follows, all from one sample in a study of T-cell reconstitution after alpha-beta-depleted transplantation in children. TCRdb used MiXCR to reprocess the PCR reads, holding one entry per CDR3 protein. The repertoire holds 210,000 or so distinct CDR3 sequences, around 9.9% seen once, with approximately 30% in the top ten. The specimen was PBMCs, collected before TCRalphabeta/CD19-depleted stem cell transplant. The receptors here all came from a child younger than two with acute myeloid leukemia, due to receive a stem cell transplant. CDR3s leave out the opening cysteine and the closing phenylalanine or tryptophan.

V gene: TRBV11-2
J gene: TRBJ2-7
CDR3 protein: ASSLRRGSYEQY

V gene: TRBV7-3
J gene: TRBJ2-3
CDR3 protein: ASSAGRGGTQY

V gene: TRBV20-1
J gene: TRBJ2-1
CDR3 protein: SAREDFREQF

V gene: TRBV20-1
J gene: TRBJ2-1
CDR3 protein: SARGGRPFSYNEQF

V gene: TRBV5-1
J gene: TRBJ1-1
CDR3 protein: ASSLEAGQSEAF

V gene: TRBV5-1
J gene: TRBJ2-1
CDR3 protein: ASSRTSGSWDNEQF

V gene: TRBV12-3/TRBV12-4
J gene: TRBJ1-3
CDR3 protein: ASRATGTAGNTIY

V gene: TRBV7-9
J gene: TRBJ2-3
CDR3 protein: ASSLPASGGDAQY

V gene: TRBV18
J gene: TRBJ1-1
CDR3 protein: ASSPDSGAPAGAF

V gene: TRBV6-5
J gene: TRBJ1-1
CDR3 protein: ASRPEAMYSHEAF

V gene: TRBV20-1
J gene: TRBJ2-1
CDR3 protein: SARDLGGVDSYNEQF

V gene: TRBV5-1
J gene: TRBJ2-5
CDR3 protein: ASSLGVVVETQY

V gene: TRBV6-2/TRBV6-3
J gene: TRBJ1-2
CDR3 protein: ASSLRTGGYGYT

V gene: TRBV11-2
J gene: TRBJ2-3
CDR3 protein: ASSHDPFHADTQY

V gene: TRBV12-3/TRBV12-4
J gene: TRBJ2-3
CDR3 protein: ASRNTRNRPDTQY

V gene: TRBV29-1
J gene: TRBJ1-3
CDR3 protein: SGSSDRAGNTIY

V gene: TRBV20-1
J gene: TRBJ2-1
CDR3 protein: SAQRGLGEQF

V gene: TRBV10-3
J gene: TRBJ2-3
CDR3 protein: AISESGSGPWQY

V gene: TRBV29-1
J gene: TRBJ2-3
CDR3 protein: SVGGSGTDTQY

V gene: TRBV7-3
J gene: TRBJ2-1
CDR3 protein: ASSLNGLAGGNEQF

V gene: TRBV11-2
J gene: TRBJ2-3
CDR3 protein: ASSMQGPDTQY

V gene: TRBV29-1
J gene: TRBJ2-3
CDR3 protein: SVEVPGTDTQY

V gene: TRBV7-6
J gene: TRBJ1-1
CDR3 protein: ASSLNGGVFTEAF

V gene: TRBV11-3
J gene: TRBJ1-1
CDR3 protein: ASSFLLGTEAF

V gene: TRBV6-1
J gene: TRBJ2-7
CDR3 protein: ASTETGAGYYEQY

V gene: TRBV5-1
J gene: TRBJ1-1
CDR3 protein: ASSLGHWPTEAF

V gene: TRBV7-3
J gene: TRBJ2-4
CDR3 protein: ASSSLAGGRNIQY

V gene: TRBV10-3
J gene: TRBJ2-3
CDR3 protein: AICPGGALDTQY

V gene: TRBV20-1
J gene: TRBJ1-2
CDR3 protein: SAKIDSNYGYT

V gene: TRBV7-9
J gene: TRBJ1-5
CDR3 protein: ASSSGTGWNQPQH

V gene: TRBV25-1
J gene: TRBJ1-2
CDR3 protein: ASFGTSNYGYT

V gene: TRBV20-1
J gene: TRBJ2-2
CDR3 protein: SAPGWPKTGELF

V gene: TRBV7-9
J gene: TRBJ2-1
CDR3 protein: ASSLGWTSNDEQF

V gene: TRBV18
J gene: TRBJ2-5
CDR3 protein: ASSPPGQGQETQY

V gene: TRBV3-1
J gene: TRBJ2-7
CDR3 protein: ASSQGTSAYEQY

V gene: TRBV4-3
J gene: TRBJ2-1
CDR3 protein: ASSQRAFGSYNEQF

V gene: TRBV27
J gene: TRBJ1-1
CDR3 protein: ASSLILNTETF

V gene: TRBV6-2/TRBV6-3
J gene: TRBJ2-7
CDR3 protein: ASSGTSGHYEQY

V gene: TRBV24-1
J gene: TRBJ2-3
CDR3 protein: ATSHGAVDTQY

V gene: TRBV7-9
J gene: TRBJ1-3
CDR3 protein: ASSLMTLSGNTIY

V gene: TRBV7-6
J gene: TRBJ1-1
CDR3 protein: ASSLAGTVNTEAF

V gene: TRBV20-1
J gene: TRBJ2-4
CDR3 protein: SAPQIGTKGENIQY

V gene: TRBV18
J gene: TRBJ2-7
CDR3 protein: ASSPLAGAYEQY

V gene: TRBV20-1
J gene: TRBJ1-2
CDR3 protein: SAKDRGMDGYT